This T cell receptor beta chain was observed in a study of T cell changes during pregnancy in multiple sclerosis. Clones were sequenced by immunoSEQ multiplex PCR, and TCRdb holds only the in-frame ones, with some missing. The table lists 70,000 to 90,000 clones, over 85% of them singletons, with roughly 1% in the top ten. This CDR3 has 16 residues. Germline CDR1 is MNHEY and CDR2 is SVGAGI. Between the trimmed V and J ends, which lost 0 bases and 2 bases, there was a span of 11 bases. This clonotype originated in a female donor with multiple sclerosis, enrolled in a pregnancy study. The J gene is TRBJ2-1, the V gene TRBV6-5, with D perhaps matching TRBD1 (5 bases). The material sequenced was peripheral blood, taken in the first trimester of pregnancy. The CDR3 loop is CASSYSKVTAYNEQFF. The CDR3 DNA is TGTGCCAGCAGTTACTCGAAGGTGACAGCCTACAATGAGCAGTTCTTC.